Given below is one T cell receptor (beta chain) in context. The antigen remains unidentified. Profiled with immunoSEQ multiplex PCR; TCRdb holds only in-frame clones, not every one. The sample shows 70,000 to 95,000 clones, about 85% of them seen only once. Trimming took 7 bases from V and 0 from J, leaving 11 bases between them. The CDR3 is 14 residues long. CDR1 is SGHRS, CDR2 YFSETQ, per germline. These data belong to a study of OX40 agonist ivuxolimab in advanced cancers. Across the study: Patients received the agonistic anti-OX40 (CD134) antibody ivuxolimab. The study's findings and limits: Expanded clones belonging to CD8+ T cells outnumbered, on average, those of CD4+.

The material was CD4+ or CD8+ T cells sorted from blood, obtained in a trial of the OX40 agonist ivuxolimab. The receptor's source is an adult with an advanced solid tumor such as melanoma, head and neck, liver or kidney cancer. This chain links TRBV5-1 with TRBJ2-4, with TRBD2 as a possible D gene (6 bases). This CDR3 reads CASSPGEAKNIQYF. DNA of the CDR3: TGCGCCAGCTCCCCGGGGGAAGCCAAAAACATTCAGTACTTC. The variable domain in full, with the rest retrieved from reference TRBV5-1 and TRBJ2-4, is KAGVTQTPRYLIKTRGQQVTLSCSPISGHRSVSWYQQTPGQGLQFLFEYFSETQRNKGNFPGRFSGRQFSNSRSEMNVSTLELGDSALYLCASSPGEAKNIQYFGAGTRLSVL.